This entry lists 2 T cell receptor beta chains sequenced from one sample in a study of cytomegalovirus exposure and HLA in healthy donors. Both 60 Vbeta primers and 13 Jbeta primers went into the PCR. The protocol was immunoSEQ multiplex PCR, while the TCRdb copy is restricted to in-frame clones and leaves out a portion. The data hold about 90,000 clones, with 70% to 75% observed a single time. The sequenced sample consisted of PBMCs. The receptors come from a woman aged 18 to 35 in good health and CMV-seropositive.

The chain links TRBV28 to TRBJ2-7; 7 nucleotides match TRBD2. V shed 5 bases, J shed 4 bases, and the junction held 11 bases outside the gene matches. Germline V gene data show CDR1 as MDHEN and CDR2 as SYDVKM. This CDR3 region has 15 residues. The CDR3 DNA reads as TGTGCCAGCAGTCGCGACGCGGGAGAGGGGTACGAGCAGTACTTC. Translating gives CASSRDAGEGYEQYF. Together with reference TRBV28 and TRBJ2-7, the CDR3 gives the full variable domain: DVKVTQSSRYLVKRTGEKVFLECVQDMDHENMFWYRQDPGLGLRLIYFSYDVKMKEKGDIPEGYSVSREKKERFSLILESASTNQTSMYLCASSRDAGEGYEQYFGPGTRLTVT.

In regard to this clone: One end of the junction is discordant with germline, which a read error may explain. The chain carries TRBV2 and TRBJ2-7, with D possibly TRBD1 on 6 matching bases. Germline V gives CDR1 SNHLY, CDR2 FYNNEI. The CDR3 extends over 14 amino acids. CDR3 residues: CASTEGQYTYEQYF. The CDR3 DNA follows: TGTGCCAGCACTGAAGGACAGTACACCTACGAGCAGTACTTC. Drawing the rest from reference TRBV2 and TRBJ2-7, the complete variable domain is EPEVTQTPSHQVTQMGQEVILRCVPISNHLYFYWYRQILGQKVEFLVSFYNNEISEKSEIFDDQFSVERPDGSNFTLKIRSTKLEDSAMYFCASTEGQYTYEQYFGPGTRLTVT.